This TCR beta chain was observed in a study of blood T cell repertoires in COVID-19. The repertoire was sequenced with immunoSEQ multiplex PCR; TCRdb's copy has only in-frame clones and lacks some. The data contain around 400,000 clones, about 88% of them singletons. J lost 1 base, V lost 5 bases, and 7 bases had no gene match. CDR3 length: 15 amino acids. The germline CDR1 and CDR2 sequences are KGHSH and LQKENI. This clone occurred a few times. The chain employs TRBV18 and TRBJ1-1; 7 nucleotides agree with TRBD1. This clonotype was obtained from a woman aged 18 to 35 who had been exposed to COVID-19. Sequencing was performed on PBMCs or T cells enriched from blood (not recorded which). CDR3 amino acids: CASSAGQPTNTEAFF. CDR3 nucleotide sequence: TGTGCCAGCTCAGCGGGACAGCCGACGAACACTGAAGCTTTCTTT.